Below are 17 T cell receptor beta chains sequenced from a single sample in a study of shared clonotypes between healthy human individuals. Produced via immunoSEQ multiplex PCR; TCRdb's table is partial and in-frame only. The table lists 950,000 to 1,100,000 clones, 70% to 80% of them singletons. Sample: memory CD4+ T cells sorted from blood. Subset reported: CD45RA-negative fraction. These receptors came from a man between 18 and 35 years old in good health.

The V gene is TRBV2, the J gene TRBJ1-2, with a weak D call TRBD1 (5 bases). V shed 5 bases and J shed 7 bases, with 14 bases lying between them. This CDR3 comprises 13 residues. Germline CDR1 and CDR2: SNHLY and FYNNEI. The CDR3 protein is CASSQGRAVGYTF. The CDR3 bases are TGTGCCAGCAGTCAGGGACGGGCAGTTGGCTACACCTTC.

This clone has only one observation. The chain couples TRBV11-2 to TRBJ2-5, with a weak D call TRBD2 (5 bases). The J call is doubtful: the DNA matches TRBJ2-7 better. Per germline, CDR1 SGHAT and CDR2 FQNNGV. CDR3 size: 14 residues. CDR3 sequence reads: CASSSMAGPYEQYF. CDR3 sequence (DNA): TGTGCCAGCAGCTCCATGGCGGGTCCATACGAGCAGTACTTC.

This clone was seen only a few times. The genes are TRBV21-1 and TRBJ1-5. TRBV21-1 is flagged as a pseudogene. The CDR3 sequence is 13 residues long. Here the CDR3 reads CASSGGPNQPQHF. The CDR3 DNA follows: TGTGCCAGCAGCGGAGGGCCCAATCAGCCCCAGCATTTT.

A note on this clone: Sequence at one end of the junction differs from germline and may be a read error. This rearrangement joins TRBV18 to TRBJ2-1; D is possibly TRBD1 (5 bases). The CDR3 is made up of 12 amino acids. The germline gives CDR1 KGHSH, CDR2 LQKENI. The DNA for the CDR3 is TGTGCCAGCTCACGACCATCAGGGTCCAGGATCTTC. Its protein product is CASSRPSGSRIF.

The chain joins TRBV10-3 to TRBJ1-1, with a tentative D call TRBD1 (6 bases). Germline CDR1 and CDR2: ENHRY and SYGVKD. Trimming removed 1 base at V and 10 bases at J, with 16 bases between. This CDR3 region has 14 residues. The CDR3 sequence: CAISEFLTGRGAFF. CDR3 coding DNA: TGTGCCATCAGTGAGTTCTTGACAGGCAGGGGAGCTTTCTTT.

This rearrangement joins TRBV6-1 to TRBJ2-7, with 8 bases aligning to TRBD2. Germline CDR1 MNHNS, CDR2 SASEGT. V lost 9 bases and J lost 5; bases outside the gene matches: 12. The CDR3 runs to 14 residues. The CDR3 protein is CASGRAGVKDEQYF. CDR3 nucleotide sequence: TGTGCCAGTGGGCGAGCGGGAGTAAAGGACGAGCAGTACTTC.

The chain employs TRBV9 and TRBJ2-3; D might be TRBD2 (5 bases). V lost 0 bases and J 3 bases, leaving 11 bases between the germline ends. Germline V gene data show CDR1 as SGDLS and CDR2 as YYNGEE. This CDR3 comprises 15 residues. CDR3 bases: TGTGCCAGCAGCGTAGTCGGGAATCCAACAGATACGCAGTATTTT. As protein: CASSVVGNPTDTQYF. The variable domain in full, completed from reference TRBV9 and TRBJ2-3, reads DSGVTQTPKHLITATGQRVTLRCSPRSGDLSVYWYQQSLDQGLQFLIQYYNGEERAKGNILERFSAQQFPDLHSELNLSSLELGDSALYFCASSVVGNPTDTQYFGPGTRLTVL.

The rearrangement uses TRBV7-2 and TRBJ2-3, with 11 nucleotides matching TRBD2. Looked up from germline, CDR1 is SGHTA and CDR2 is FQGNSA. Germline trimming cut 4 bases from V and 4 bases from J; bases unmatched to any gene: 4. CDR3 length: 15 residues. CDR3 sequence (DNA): TGTGCCAGCAGCTCGACTAGCGGGAACGCAGATACGCAGTATTTT. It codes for CASSSTSGNADTQYF.

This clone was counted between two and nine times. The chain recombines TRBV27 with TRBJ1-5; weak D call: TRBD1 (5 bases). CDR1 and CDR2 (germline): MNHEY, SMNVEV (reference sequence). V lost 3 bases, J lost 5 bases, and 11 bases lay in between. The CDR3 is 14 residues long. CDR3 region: CASSLRWGDQPQHF. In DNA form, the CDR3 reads TGTGCCAGCAGTTTGAGATGGGGGGATCAGCCCCAGCATTTT.

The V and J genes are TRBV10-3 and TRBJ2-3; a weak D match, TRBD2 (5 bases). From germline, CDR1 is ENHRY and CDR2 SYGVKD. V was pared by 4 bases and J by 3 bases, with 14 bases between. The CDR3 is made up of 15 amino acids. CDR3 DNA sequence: TGTGCCATCAGTGGGACCAGCGGATGGACAGATACGCAGTATTTT. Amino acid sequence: CAISGTSGWTDTQYF.

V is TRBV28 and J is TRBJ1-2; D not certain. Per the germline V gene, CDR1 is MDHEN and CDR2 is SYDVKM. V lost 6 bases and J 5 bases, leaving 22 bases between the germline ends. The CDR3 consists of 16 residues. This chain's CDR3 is CASSPPAGVRGYGYTF. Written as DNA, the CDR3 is TGTGCCAGCAGCCCCCCTGCCGGGGTGCGGGGATATGGCTACACCTTC.

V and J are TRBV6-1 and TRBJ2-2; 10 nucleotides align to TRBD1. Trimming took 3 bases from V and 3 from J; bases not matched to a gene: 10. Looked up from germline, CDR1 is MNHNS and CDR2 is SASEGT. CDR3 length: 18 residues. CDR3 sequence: CASSDGQGGLGHTGELFF. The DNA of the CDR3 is TGTGCCAGCAGTGACGGACAGGGGGGTTTGGGCCACACCGGGGAGCTGTTTTTT.

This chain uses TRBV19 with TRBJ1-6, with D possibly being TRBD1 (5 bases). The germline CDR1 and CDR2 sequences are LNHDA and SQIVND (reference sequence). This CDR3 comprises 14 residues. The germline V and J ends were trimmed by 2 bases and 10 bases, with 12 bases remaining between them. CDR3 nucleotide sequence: TGTGCCAGTAGTATATGGGGCGGCGAATCACCCCTCCACTTT. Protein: CASSIWGGESPLHF.

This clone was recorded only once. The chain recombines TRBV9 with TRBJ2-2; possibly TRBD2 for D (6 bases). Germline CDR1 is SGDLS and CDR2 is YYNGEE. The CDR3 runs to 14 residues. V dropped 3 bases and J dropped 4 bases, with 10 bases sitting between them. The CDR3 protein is CASSARGLTGELFF. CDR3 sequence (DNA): TGTGCCAGCAGCGCCCGGGGACTCACCGGGGAGCTGTTTTTT. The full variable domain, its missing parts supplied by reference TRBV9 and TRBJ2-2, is DSGVTQTPKHLITATGQRVTLRCSPRSGDLSVYWYQQSLDQGLQFLIQYYNGEERAKGNILERFSAQQFPDLHSELNLSSLELGDSALYFCASSARGLTGELFFGEGSRLTVL.

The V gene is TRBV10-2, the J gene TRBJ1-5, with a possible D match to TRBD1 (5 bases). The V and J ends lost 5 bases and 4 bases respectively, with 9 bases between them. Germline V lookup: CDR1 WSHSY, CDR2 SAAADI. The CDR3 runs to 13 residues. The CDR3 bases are TGCGCCAGCAGTTACGAGGGGAATCAGCCCCAGCATTTT. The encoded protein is CASSYEGNQPQHF.

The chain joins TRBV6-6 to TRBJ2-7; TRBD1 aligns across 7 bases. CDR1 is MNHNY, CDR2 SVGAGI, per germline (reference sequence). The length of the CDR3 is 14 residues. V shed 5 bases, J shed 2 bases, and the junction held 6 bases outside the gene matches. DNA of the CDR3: TGTGCCAGCAGTCAACAGGGGATAACCTACGAGCAGTACTTC. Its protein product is CASSQQGITYEQYF.

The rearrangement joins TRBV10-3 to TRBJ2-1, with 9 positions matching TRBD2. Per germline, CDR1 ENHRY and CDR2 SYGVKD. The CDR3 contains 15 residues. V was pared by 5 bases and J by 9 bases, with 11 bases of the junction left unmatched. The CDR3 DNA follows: TGTGCCATCAGTCAAGCGGGAGGTTTTAGTGGTGAGCAGTTCTTC. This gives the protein CAISQAGGFSGEQFF.